A selection of T cell receptor beta chains follows, all from one sample in a study of cytomegalovirus exposure and HLA in healthy donors. Using immunoSEQ multiplex PCR, the repertoire was profiled, and TCRdb retains in-frame clones only, with some absent. The data contain 250,000 to 350,000 clones, 87% of them singletons. The specimen was PBMCs. Receptor source: a woman aged 25 to 39 in good health and CMV-seropositive. Each CDR3 is given with its conserved first and last residue. Fields, in order: D gene, clone size, V gene, J gene, CDR3 DNA, CDR3 protein. D genes are given only for firm matches. Clone size appears in some rows only: once, few, many, or a class for an expanded clone.

d_gene: .
abundance: .
v_gene: TRBV5-4
j_gene: TRBJ1-1
CDR3nt: TGTGCCAGCAGCTCATTTCTTCTGGGGAACACTGAAGCTTTCTTT
CDR3aa: CASSSFLLGNTEAFF

d_gene: .
abundance: .
v_gene: TRBV19
j_gene: TRBJ2-7
CDR3nt: TGTGCCAGTAGTATAAGCGGGGACAGCGAGCAGTACTTC
CDR3aa: CASSISGDSEQYF

d_gene: .
abundance: .
v_gene: TRBV11-2
j_gene: TRBJ1-5
CDR3nt: TGTGCCAGCAGCTTATATGGGGTGGGGCAGCCCCAGCATTTT
CDR3aa: CASSLYGVGQPQHF

d_gene: .
abundance: .
v_gene: TRBV2
j_gene: TRBJ1-4
CDR3nt: TGTGCCAGCAGCGGTCGAAAACTGTTTTTT
CDR3aa: CASSGRKLFF

d_gene: .
abundance: .
v_gene: TRBV7-2
j_gene: TRBJ1-1
CDR3nt: TGTGCCAGCAGCTTAGTCCTGAACACTGAAGCTTTCTTT
CDR3aa: CASSLVLNTEAFF

d_gene: TRBD2
abundance: .
v_gene: TRBV7-6
j_gene: TRBJ2-1
CDR3nt: TGTGCCAGCAGCGTTACCGGGACTAGCGGTTACAATGAGCAGTTCTTC
CDR3aa: CASSVTGTSGYNEQFF

d_gene: .
abundance: .
v_gene: TRBV7-6
j_gene: TRBJ1-5
CDR3nt: TGTGCCAGCAGCTTAGGGGCAGGGGCCCGGGAGCCCCAGCATTTT
CDR3aa: CASSLGAGAREPQHF

d_gene: .
abundance: .
v_gene: TRBV7-3
j_gene: TRBJ2-3
CDR3nt: TGTGCCAGCAGCATAATAGCGGAGGGAGGCACAGATACGCAGTATTTT
CDR3aa: CASSIIAEGGTDTQYF

d_gene: .
abundance: few
v_gene: TRBV6-6
j_gene: TRBJ1-2
CDR3nt: TGTGCCAGCAGTTATCGGGAAAACTATGGCTACACCTTC
CDR3aa: CASSYRENYGYTF

d_gene: .
abundance: .
v_gene: TRBV25-1
j_gene: TRBJ2-1
CDR3nt: TGTGCCAGCAGTACTCCCGGGGACAATGAGCAGTTCTTC
CDR3aa: CASSTPGDNEQFF

d_gene: .
abundance: .
v_gene: TRBV6-5
j_gene: TRBJ2-3
CDR3nt: TGTGCCAGCAGGGCAGATACGCAGTATTTT
CDR3aa: CASRADTQYF

d_gene: TRBD2
abundance: .
v_gene: TRBV19
j_gene: TRBJ2-1
CDR3nt: TGTGCCAGTAGTCCGACAGCGGGAAGGTCCTACAATGAGCAGTTCTTC
CDR3aa: CASSPTAGRSYNEQFF

d_gene: TRBD2
abundance: .
v_gene: TRBV18
j_gene: TRBJ2-3
CDR3nt: TGTGCCAGCTCGGACCTTAGCGGGGGCACAGATACGCAGTATTTT
CDR3aa: CASSDLSGGTDTQYF

d_gene: TRBD2
abundance: .
v_gene: TRBV4-3
j_gene: TRBJ2-7
CDR3nt: TGCGCCAGCAGCGCTAGCGGGGGGGGATACGAGCAGTACTTC
CDR3aa: CASSASGGGYEQYF

d_gene: .
abundance: .
v_gene: TRBV19
j_gene: TRBJ1-2
CDR3nt: TGTGCCAGTAGTATAGTGGACAGCGGAACGCGCGGCTACACCTTC
CDR3aa: CASSIVDSGTRGYTF

d_gene: .
abundance: .
v_gene: TRBV9
j_gene: TRBJ2-1
CDR3nt: TGTGCCAGCAGCGTATCCGGGACCCCCTACAATGAGCAGTTCTTC
CDR3aa: CASSVSGTPYNEQFF

d_gene: TRBD2
abundance: .
v_gene: TRBV29-1
j_gene: TRBJ2-3
CDR3nt: TGCAGCGTGACCGGGACTAGCGGGGGGACCTCCACAGATACGCAGTATTTT
CDR3aa: CSVTGTSGGTSTDTQYF

d_gene: .
abundance: .
v_gene: TRBV7-9
j_gene: TRBJ1-1
CDR3nt: TGTGCCAGCAGCTTAACTGAAGCTTTCTTT
CDR3aa: CASSLTEAFF

d_gene: TRBD1
abundance: .
v_gene: TRBV27
j_gene: TRBJ2-7
CDR3nt: TGTGCCAGCAGTTTTACCGACAGGGCCTTCTACGAGCAGTACTTC
CDR3aa: CASSFTDRAFYEQYF

d_gene: .
abundance: .
v_gene: TRBV28
j_gene: TRBJ2-7
CDR3nt: TGTGCCAGCAGTCCAGTCTGGCAGGGTATGGGCCTCATGGGAGATTACGAGCAGTACTTC
CDR3aa: CASSPVWQGMGLMGDYEQYF

d_gene: .
abundance: .
v_gene: TRBV7-2
j_gene: TRBJ2-3
CDR3nt: TGTGCCAGCAGCTTAGTGAACTCCAAGGATACGCAGTATTTT
CDR3aa: CASSLVNSKDTQYF

d_gene: TRBD1
abundance: once
v_gene: TRBV19
j_gene: TRBJ1-1
CDR3nt: TGTGCCAGTAGTAAAAACAGGGGGCAGGAAGCTTTCTTT
CDR3aa: CASSKNRGQEAFF

d_gene: .
abundance: once
v_gene: TRBV18
j_gene: TRBJ2-6
CDR3nt: TGTGCCAGCTCACCCACGGGGGGGGCCAACGTCCTGACTTTC
CDR3aa: CASSPTGGANVLTF

d_gene: .
abundance: .
v_gene: TRBV7-2
j_gene: TRBJ1-5
CDR3nt: TGTGCCAGCAGCTTAAGGCTTGGCCCAAATCAGCCCCAGCATTTT
CDR3aa: CASSLRLGPNQPQHF

d_gene: .
abundance: .
v_gene: TRBV19
j_gene: TRBJ1-2
CDR3nt: TGTGCCAGTAGTATTCAACGATCTAACTATGGCTACACCTTC
CDR3aa: CASSIQRSNYGYTF

d_gene: .
abundance: .
v_gene: TRBV9
j_gene: TRBJ2-5
CDR3nt: TGTGCCAGCAGCGTAGTAGGGCAAGAGACCCAGTACTTC
CDR3aa: CASSVVGQETQYF

d_gene: .
abundance: .
v_gene: TRBV7-8
j_gene: TRBJ2-7
CDR3nt: TGTGCCAGCAGCGCTTTTGAATACGAGCAGTACTTC
CDR3aa: CASSAFEYEQYF

d_gene: TRBD1
abundance: .
v_gene: TRBV28
j_gene: TRBJ2-7
CDR3nt: TGTGCCAGCAGTTTCCGGGACAGGCGGACCTACGAGCAGTACTTC
CDR3aa: CASSFRDRRTYEQYF

d_gene: TRBD2
abundance: .
v_gene: TRBV5-1
j_gene: TRBJ2-5
CDR3nt: TGCGCCAGCAGCCTCTGGGGTAGCGGGATCCAAGAGACCCAGTACTTC
CDR3aa: CASSLWGSGIQETQYF

d_gene: .
abundance: once
v_gene: TRBV10-3
j_gene: TRBJ2-3
CDR3nt: TGTGCCATCAGCTTACAAGACCAATTTAGCACAGATACGCAGTATTTT
CDR3aa: CAISLQDQFSTDTQYF

d_gene: TRBD1
abundance: few
v_gene: TRBV29-1
j_gene: TRBJ2-7
CDR3nt: TGCAGCGTCAGGAACAGGGGTGGCTACGAGCAGTACTTC
CDR3aa: CSVRNRGGYEQYF

d_gene: .
abundance: .
v_gene: TRBV29-1
j_gene: TRBJ2-1
CDR3nt: TGCAGCGTTGTCGACCTTACAAAGGATAATGAGCAGTTCTTC
CDR3aa: CSVVDLTKDNEQFF

d_gene: TRBD2
abundance: .
v_gene: TRBV5-1
j_gene: TRBJ2-7
CDR3nt: TGCGCCAGCAGCTTGGGTCAAGGGACTAGCTTCCACGAGCAGTACTTC
CDR3aa: CASSLGQGTSFHEQYF

d_gene: TRBD2
abundance: .
v_gene: TRBV5-1
j_gene: TRBJ2-7
CDR3nt: TGCGCCAGCAGCTTGGCGGGAGCCGGGACTAGCGGGACATTGGGCTCCTACGAGCAGTACTTC
CDR3aa: CASSLAGAGTSGTLGSYEQYF

d_gene: .
abundance: .
v_gene: TRBV7-7
j_gene: TRBJ2-1
CDR3nt: TGTGCCAGCAGCTTAGGATTAAGGGATGAGCAGTTCTTC
CDR3aa: CASSLGLRDEQFF

d_gene: TRBD2
abundance: .
v_gene: TRBV19
j_gene: TRBJ2-1
CDR3nt: TGTGCCAGTAGTATCTCCCCGGGACTAGCTGACAATGAGCAGTTCTTC
CDR3aa: CASSISPGLADNEQFF

d_gene: .
abundance: .
v_gene: TRBV14
j_gene: TRBJ2-7
CDR3nt: TGTGCCAGCAGCGACAGACAGCCTAACTCCTACGAGCAGTACTTC
CDR3aa: CASSDRQPNSYEQYF

d_gene: TRBD1
abundance: .
v_gene: TRBV5-4
j_gene: TRBJ2-5
CDR3nt: TGTGCCAGCAGCTCTAATGACAGGGGGCGGGAGACCCAGTACTTC
CDR3aa: CASSSNDRGRETQYF

d_gene: TRBD1
abundance: few
v_gene: TRBV11-2
j_gene: TRBJ2-7
CDR3nt: TGTGCCAGCAGCTTAGGGGGACGACAGGGGGAACAGTACTTC
CDR3aa: CASSLGGRQGEQYF

d_gene: .
abundance: .
v_gene: TRBV15
j_gene: TRBJ1-2
CDR3nt: TGTGCCACCAGCAGAGATAGCGGAACATATGGCTACACCTTC
CDR3aa: CATSRDSGTYGYTF

d_gene: TRBD2
abundance: once
v_gene: TRBV5-1
j_gene: TRBJ2-5
CDR3nt: TGCGCCAGCAGCTTGGCCATCTGGACTAGCGGGGGGGGCCAAGAGACCCAGTACTTC
CDR3aa: CASSLAIWTSGGGQETQYF

d_gene: .
abundance: once
v_gene: TRBV5-1
j_gene: TRBJ2-5
CDR3nt: TGCGCCAGCAGCTCGGGAGGGACAGTTCAAGAGACCCAGTACTTC
CDR3aa: CASSSGGTVQETQYF

d_gene: TRBD2
abundance: .
v_gene: TRBV29-1
j_gene: TRBJ2-2
CDR3nt: TGCAGCGTTGGAAGGGGACTAGCGGGAGGAATGTTTTTT
CDR3aa: CSVGRGLAGGMFF

d_gene: .
abundance: .
v_gene: TRBV27
j_gene: TRBJ2-1
CDR3nt: TGTGCCAGCAGTTTTTACGATGAGCAGTTCTTC
CDR3aa: CASSFYDEQFF

d_gene: .
abundance: .
v_gene: TRBV4-1
j_gene: TRBJ2-7
CDR3nt: TGCGCCAGCAGCCAAGGGCGGTCCTACGAGCAGTACTTC
CDR3aa: CASSQGRSYEQYF

d_gene: TRBD1
abundance: .
v_gene: TRBV7-9
j_gene: TRBJ2-7
CDR3nt: TGTGCCAGCAGCTCCTATCGGACAGGGTTCTACGAGCAGTACTTC
CDR3aa: CASSSYRTGFYEQYF

d_gene: .
abundance: .
v_gene: TRBV4-1
j_gene: TRBJ2-5
CDR3nt: TGCGCCAGCAGCCAGATCCAGGAGACCCAGTACTTC
CDR3aa: CASSQIQETQYF